Given below is one TCR beta chain in context. This CDR3 is built from 14 residues. Looked up from germline, CDR1 is SGHRS and CDR2 is YFSETQ. The V and J ends lost 5 bases and 1 base respectively, with 12 bases between them. The sample is drawn from a study of blood T cell repertoires in COVID-19. Generated by immunoSEQ multiplex PCR, the TCRdb table keeps only in-frame clones and is missing some. The table has around 60,000 clones, over 75% seen once. V and J are TRBV5-1 and TRBJ1-1; a weak D match, TRBD1 (5 bases). Source material: peripheral blood. The clonotype was recovered from a woman between 55 and 75 years old with active COVID-19. The CDR3: CASRTESWNTEAFF. CDR3 sequence (DNA): TGCGCCAGCAGGACAGAGAGTTGGAACACTGAAGCTTTCTTT.